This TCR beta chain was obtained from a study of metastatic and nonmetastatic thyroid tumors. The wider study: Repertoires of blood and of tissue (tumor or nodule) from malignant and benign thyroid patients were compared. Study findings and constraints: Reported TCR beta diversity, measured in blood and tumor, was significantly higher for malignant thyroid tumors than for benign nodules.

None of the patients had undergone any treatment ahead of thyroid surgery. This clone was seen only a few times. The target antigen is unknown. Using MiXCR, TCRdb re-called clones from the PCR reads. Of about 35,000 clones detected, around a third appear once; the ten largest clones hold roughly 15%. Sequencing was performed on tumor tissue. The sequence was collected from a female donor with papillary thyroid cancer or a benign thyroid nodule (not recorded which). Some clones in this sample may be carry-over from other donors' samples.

For the CDR3, the DNA is TGTGCCACCAGCGACAGGGGGGATAGGACCGGGGAGCTGTTTTTT. Its translation is CATSDRGDRTGELFF. V gene TRBV24-1 combines with J gene TRBJ2-2, with TRBD1 matching 9 bases. CDR1 KGHDR and CDR2 SFDVKD come from the germline V gene. After removal of 7 bases from V and 5 bases from J, the junction contained 7 bases not matched to a gene. CDR3 length: 15 residues.